These T cell receptor beta chains were read from a single sample in a study of blood T cell repertoires in COVID-19. Data came from immunoSEQ multiplex PCR; TCRdb stores just in-frame clones and leaves some out. The sample contains a few hundred thousand clones, roughly 90% of which appear only once. The material sequenced was peripheral blood. These receptors were taken from a woman in her fifties or sixties with active or convalescent COVID-19. The CDR3 runs from the conserved cysteine through the conserved F or W. A D gene is named only where the DNA matches it firmly. Clone size, where shown, is once, few, many, or a class for clones that have expanded.

TRBV7-9	TRBJ1-6	-	-	TGTGCCAGCAGCCCAAGTGAACACCCTAATTCACCCCTCCACTTT	CASSPSEHPNSPLHF
TRBV5-5	TRBJ2-7	-	-	TGTGCCAGCAGCTTGGTGGGGACAAGTTTCTTC	CASSLVGTSFF
TRBV3-1/TRBV3-2	TRBJ2-3	TRBD2	once	TGTGCCAGCAGCGCGGGACTAGCGGGAGATACGCAGTATTTT	CASSAGLAGDTQYF
TRBV11-2	TRBJ1-3	-	once	TGTGCCAGCAGCCCTCCAGGATGGGGGAGGCTGGGAAACACCATATATTTT	CASSPPGWGRLGNTIYF
TRBV7-2	TRBJ2-1	TRBD2	-	TGTGCCAGCAGCTTCCTAGCGGGAGTAGGGAATGAGCAGTTCTTC	CASSFLAGVGNEQFF
TRBV6-2/TRBV6-3	TRBJ1-2	-	-	TGTGCCAGCAGTTACCGGTTGTCGAATGCCCTCTATGGCTACACCTTC	CASSYRLSNALYGYTF
TRBV5-6	TRBJ2-2	-	-	TGTGCCAGCAGCTTGGCCGATGAAGAGTACTACACCGGGGAGCTGTTTTTT	CASSLADEEYYTGELFF
TRBV7-9	TRBJ2-2	TRBD1	-	TGTGCCAGCAGCTTAGCCGGACAGGGGACCGGGGAGCTGTTTTTT	CASSLAGQGTGELFF
TRBV28	TRBJ2-5	-	few	TGTGCCAGCAGTTTTCTACAGGGTACAGAGACCCAGTACTTC	CASSFLQGTETQYF
TRBV6-2/TRBV6-3	TRBJ2-7	-	-	TGTGCCAGCAGTTACGACAGAACCTACGAGCAGTACTTC	CASSYDRTYEQYF
TRBV15	TRBJ2-3	TRBD1	-	TGTGCCACCAGCAGAGATCGACAGGGATCCACAGATACGCAGTATTTT	CATSRDRQGSTDTQYF
TRBV5-1	TRBJ2-1	TRBD2	-	TGCGCCAGCAGCTTGAGGCCTAGCGGGGGCAATGAGCAGTTCTTC	CASSLRPSGGNEQFF
TRBV15	TRBJ1-3	-	-	TGTGCCACCAGCAGCCCCATCGTGGACGGGGTATCTGGAAACACCATATATTTT	CATSSPIVDGVSGNTIYF
TRBV6-5	TRBJ2-1	-	-	TGTGCCAGCAGTTACGCGGGGGCGCCGGCTGAGCAGTTCTTC	CASSYAGAPAEQFF
TRBV7-8	TRBJ2-7	-	-	TGTGCCAGCAGCTCGTGGGCCGTTCTCGAGCAGTACTTC	CASSSWAVLEQYF
TRBV27	TRBJ1-2	-	-	TGTGCCAGCAGCCCGACCAGATCAGGTGGCTACACCTTC	CASSPTRSGGYTF
TRBV5-8	TRBJ1-5	TRBD1	few	TGTGCCAGCAGCTTGGACCAGGGGGCGAGGGATCAGCCCCAGCATTTT	CASSLDQGARDQPQHF
TRBV27	TRBJ2-2	TRBD2	-	TGTGCCAGCAGTTTGCGGGCGGGGGTCACCGGGGAGCTGTTTTTT	CASSLRAGVTGELFF
TRBV27	TRBJ1-2	TRBD1	-	TGTGCCAGCAGTCCCGGGGCAGGGGGCCTACGTGGCTACACCTTC	CASSPGAGGLRGYTF
TRBV18	TRBJ2-1	-	-	TGTGCCAGCTCACCACTGCAGGGAAAATTCCTCAATGAGCAGTTCTTC	CASSPLQGKFLNEQFF
TRBV3-1/TRBV3-2	TRBJ2-3	-	-	TGTGCCAGCAGCCCAGGTGGAAGGCTCGCAGATACGCAGTATTTT	CASSPGGRLADTQYF
TRBV7-9	TRBJ1-1	TRBD1	-	TGTGCCAGCAGCGCTGGGACAGACAGTGAAGCTTTCTTT	CASSAGTDSEAFF
TRBV7-9	TRBJ1-3	TRBD1	-	TGTGCCAGCAGCCGACAGGGGTTGAGGAACACCATATATTTT	CASSRQGLRNTIYF
TRBV28	TRBJ2-3	-	-	TGTGCCAGCAGTTACCCCAGACAGGCAAGCGGGACCACAGATACGCAGTATTTT	CASSYPRQASGTTDTQYF
TRBV15	TRBJ1-1	-	-	TGTGCCACCAGCGCTAGGGGTACTGAAGCTTTCTTT	CATSARGTEAFF
TRBV3-1/TRBV3-2	TRBJ2-3	-	-	TGTGCCAGCAGCCAAGTTCATAGGGGGGGTCCAGATACGCAGTATTTT	CASSQVHRGGPDTQYF
TRBV25-1	TRBJ1-1	-	once	TGTGCCAGCAGTGTTACAGGGAACACTGAAGCTTTCTTT	CASSVTGNTEAFF
TRBV6-1	TRBJ1-1	-	-	TGTGCCAGCAGTGATTCTTACAGGGCGAACACTGAAGCTTTCTTT	CASSDSYRANTEAFF
TRBV4-1	TRBJ2-7	-	few	TGCGCCAGCAGCCAAGCCTACACACAGGGAGTCCACGAGCAGTACTTC	CASSQAYTQGVHEQYF
TRBV7-9	TRBJ2-1	TRBD1	-	TGTGCCAGCAGCTCCGGGACAGGGAAGAATGAGCAGTTCTTC	CASSSGTGKNEQFF
TRBV4-3	TRBJ1-1	-	-	TGCGCCAGCAGCCAAGCCAGAATCATGAACACTGAAGCTTTCTTT	CASSQARIMNTEAFF
TRBV20-1	TRBJ2-7	-	-	TGCAGTGCTGCCACCCAGGCCGAGCAGTACTTC	CSAATQAEQYF
TRBV9	TRBJ2-7	-	-	TGTGCCAGCAGCGCTCGTCGGGGTAGTCTTTGCGAGCAGTACTTC	CASSARRGSLCEQYF
TRBV28	TRBJ2-7	TRBD1	-	TGTGCCAGCAGCCTGCCGGGACAGAGCCGCTACGAGCAGTACTTC	CASSLPGQSRYEQYF
TRBV2	TRBJ2-1	-	-	TGTGCCAGCAGTTCTGACCTCCGGTCAGGGTCCAATGAGCAGTTCTTC	CASSSDLRSGSNEQFF
TRBV7-2	TRBJ1-5	TRBD1	-	TGTGCCAGCAGCTGGCGGACAGGGGGATATCAGCCCCAGCATTTT	CASSWRTGGYQPQHF
TRBV7-2	TRBJ2-2	-	-	TGTGCCAGCAGCTTACGTGCAGCGAACACCGGGGAGCTGTTTTTT	CASSLRAANTGELFF
TRBV5-1	TRBJ2-7	TRBD2	-	TGCGCCAGCAGCCCCGGACTAGCGGACTCCTACGAGCAGTACTTC	CASSPGLADSYEQYF
TRBV2	TRBJ1-1	-	-	TGTGCCAGCAGAGCCCCAGGGTACACTGAAGCTTTCTTT	CASRAPGYTEAFF
TRBV5-1	TRBJ1-5	TRBD1	-	TGCGCCACCGATACAGGGGATAGCAATCAGCCCCAGCATTTT	CATDTGDSNQPQHF
TRBV5-4	TRBJ2-7	TRBD2	-	TGTGCCAGCAGCTTGCCTCCGGGACTAGGGGCCTACGAGCAGTACTTC	CASSLPPGLGAYEQYF
TRBV7-3	TRBJ2-2	TRBD2	-	TGTGCCAGCAGCCCCTGGGGAGCGGGGGGTGGCACCGGGGAGCTGTTTTTT	CASSPWGAGGGTGELFF
TRBV9	TRBJ2-5	-	-	TGTGCCAGCAGCGTAGAGGTGGGCGCGGGTGGAGAGACCCAGTACTTC	CASSVEVGAGGETQYF
TRBV10-3	TRBJ1-1	TRBD1	once	TGTGCCATCAGTGATGGACAGGGGGACACTGAAGCTTTCTTT	CAISDGQGDTEAFF
TRBV6-6	TRBJ1-1	TRBD1	-	TGTGCCAGCAGTCGGGACAGGGTGACCACTGAAGCTTTCTTT	CASSRDRVTTEAFF
TRBV5-1	TRBJ2-5	-	-	TGCGCCAGCAGCCTATCGACAGGAGAAGAGACCCAGTACTTC	CASSLSTGEETQYF
TRBV19	TRBJ2-1	TRBD1	-	TGTGCCAGTAGTGTGGACAGGGAAGGTGAGCAGTTCTTC	CASSVDREGEQFF
TRBV5-1	TRBJ2-3	-	-	TGCGCCAGCAGCTTGGGAGCAGGGGTCGATACGCAGTATTTT	CASSLGAGVDTQYF
TRBV7-9	TRBJ1-5	TRBD1	-	TGTGCCAGCAGCTTCGGGACAGCGCACAATCAGCCCCAGCATTTT	CASSFGTAHNQPQHF
TRBV7-2	TRBJ1-5	TRBD1	once	TGTGCCAGCAGCTTATGGACAGGAGGCAATCAGCCCCAGCATTTT	CASSLWTGGNQPQHF
TRBV4-1	TRBJ2-7	-	-	TGCGCCAGCAGCCAATCTTGGGGCGCCTTTCCCTACGAGCAGTACTTC	CASSQSWGAFPYEQYF
TRBV2	TRBJ2-2	-	-	TGTGCCAGCAGTGAAGTAACTTCCGGGGAGCTGTTTTTT	CASSEVTSGELFF
TRBV24-1	TRBJ2-3	-	few	TGTGCCACCTCCCTAGGTGGCACAGATACGCAGTATTTT	CATSLGGTDTQYF
TRBV15	TRBJ1-5	TRBD1	-	TGTGCCACCAGCAGCCTGGCCCAGGGGGATCAGCCCCAGCATTTT	CATSSLAQGDQPQHF
TRBV27	TRBJ1-5	-	-	TGTGCCAGCAGTTTATATGGGGGCATCGACAATCAGCCCCAGCATTTT	CASSLYGGIDNQPQHF
TRBV28	TRBJ2-4	-	-	TGTGCCAGCAGTGGCCCGAGGGTGTCGGCCAAAAACATTCAGTACTTC	CASSGPRVSAKNIQYF
TRBV19	TRBJ1-2	TRBD1	-	TGTGCCAGCCACCGGACAGGGGAGGAATATGGCTACACCTTC	CASHRTGEEYGYTF